This T cell receptor (beta chain) stems from a study of blood T cell repertoires in COVID-19. The wider study: Samples taken during acute and convalescent COVID-19 were collected in the United States, Italy and Spain. From T cells, B-cell-depleted T cells, or PBMCs came the material, which was cDNA or gDNA.

The CDR3 loop spans 16 amino acids. Deletions cut 6 bases from V and 0 bases from J, with 18 bases between. Germline CDR1 is MDHEN and CDR2 is SYDVKM. The authors' processing: It was from reference gene primer amplification that nucleated cell counts were estimated. Clones were sequenced by immunoSEQ multiplex PCR, and TCRdb holds only the in-frame ones, with some missing. The V and J calls and the clone size are those of that table, but D and trimming were determined from the DNA. The table records about 210,000 clones, about 90% of them present only once. Sequenced input: peripheral blood. This clonotype was obtained from a man aged 25 to 40 with acute or convalescent COVID-19. V gene TRBV28 combines with J gene TRBJ2-7, with a tentative D call TRBD2 (5 bases). CDR3 loop: CASSPEDFPSSYEQYF. CDR3 bases: TGTGCCAGCAGCCCGGAGGACTTTCCGAGCTCCTACGAGCAGTACTTC. The variable domain in full, completed from reference TRBV28 and TRBJ2-7, reads DVKVTQSSRYLVKRTGEKVFLECVQDMDHENMFWYRQDPGLGLRLIYFSYDVKMKEKGDIPEGYSVSREKKERFSLILESASTNQTSMYLCASSPEDFPSSYEQYFGPGTRLTVT.